Listed here is a single T cell receptor beta chain. Antigen: not known. The data derive from a study of T cell repertoires in aging, cancer and after chemotherapy. At the level of the study: Paired samples before and after chemotherapy came from glioblastoma patients receiving temozolomide-based therapy. The full dataset contained roughly 9 million TCR reads. Whole-study results and caveats: In healthy donors, age-related TCR diversity loss mainly reflected lost richness. Rebound thymic output was suggested by rising median generation probability during chemotherapy in each cancer cohort.

Multiplex touch-down PCR with TRB-A/B primers amplified rearranged V-D-J TRB sequences. Each CDR3 protein gets one entry after TCRdb re-called the multiplex PCR reads with MiXCR. The table records approximately 2,100 distinct CDR3 sequences, more than 25% of them present only once. Amplification of TCR beta used genomic DNA extracted from peripheral blood. This TCR was sampled from a human donor with a solid tumor. The specimen sequenced was blood.

CDR3 coding DNA: TGTGCCAGTAGTGTTTTAGCGGGGGCGGATCAGCCCCAGCATTTT. It translates to CASSVLAGADQPQHF. The rearrangement links TRBV19 to TRBJ1-5, with D possibly matching TRBD1 (6 bases). Germline V gene lookup returns CDR1 LNHDA and CDR2 SQIVND (reference sequence). Trimming took 5 bases from V and 5 from J, leaving 16 bases between them. This CDR3 has 15 amino acids.